This T cell receptor (beta chain) emerged from a study of human T cells and chemical hapten exposure. About the study: Per-sample TCR yield variability stemmed mainly from small pooled library volume differences.

Study results and caveats: Sensitization with DPC brought no change to TCRs above 1 in 1000 in frequency.

The library put unique molecular identifiers onto individual cDNA molecules. As originally analysed: Samples held a median of around 100,000 TCRs, range about 23,224–700,000. TCRdb re-derived calls from the RACE reads in MiXCR, one entry per CDR3 protein. The V and J calls were not made by the authors but by TCRdb's processing. Among roughly 43,000 distinct CDR3 sequences listed, 3% to 4% were seen once. The time point: healthy volunteer bleed at 6 weeks. Unfractionated whole blood was the source from which total RNA was extracted. The CDR3 has 15 amino acids. CDR1 is LNHDA and CDR2 is SQIVND in the germline V gene (reference sequence). Trimming shortened V by 7 bases and J by 0 bases, and 10 bases separated the two germline ends. This clonotype was seen more than once but under ten times. Its cognate antigen is unknown.

The sequence was collected from a human donor in good health. Some clones in this sample may be carry-over from other donors' samples. The chain has TRBV19 and TRBJ2-6; D is unresolved. Sequencing was done on a sample of whole blood. Here the CDR3 DNA reads TGTGCCAGTAATTCAGGAAACTCTGGGGCCAACGTCCTGACTTTC. Translating gives CASNSGNSGANVLTF.